A single sample gave rise to the 26 T cell receptor beta chains below, sequenced in a study of control samples from healthy donors and cancer patients (dated by TCRdb to 2020 to 2022). The method was the immunoSEQ multiplex PCR assay. TCRdb retrieved this table from immuneACCESS and kept in-frame rearrangements only. Not all clones are present; in checked studies, unresolved V genes account for under half, and no reason is known for the remainder. The sample table contains some 140,000 clones; only one count was recorded for roughly nine tenths of them. The leading ten clones occupy over 6.5% of the sample. Material for sequencing was PBMCs. These receptors were taken from a man aged 45-65 years with head and neck cancer.

The chain has TRBV6-5 and TRBJ1-5, with D maybe TRBD1 (5 bases). Trimming shortened V by 5 bases and J by 0 bases, and 8 bases separated the two germline ends. CDR3 length: 14 residues. Germline CDR1 MNHEY, CDR2 SVGAGI. CDR3 sequence: CASSRQISNQPQHF. In nucleotides, the CDR3 is TGTGCCAGCAGTAGACAGATTAGCAATCAGCCCCAGCATTTT.

This clone was recorded only once. V and J are TRBV3-1 (or the pseudogene TRBV3-2) and TRBJ1-4, with no clear D. Deletions cut 1 base from V and 14 bases from J, with 8 bases between. The germline CDR1 and CDR2 sequences are LGHDT and YNNKEL (reference sequence). The CDR3 has 11 residues. CDR3 amino acids: CASSQGWILFF. CDR3 bases: TGTGCCAGCAGCCAAGGATGGATTCTGTTTTTT.

J is TRBJ2-2 and V is TRBV3-1 (or the pseudogene TRBV3-2); weak D call: TRBD2 (6 bases). With 7 bases removed from V and 5 bases from J, the gap between germline ends came to 14 bases. The V gene's germline CDR1 is LGHDT and CDR2 YNNKEL (reference sequence). The length of the CDR3 is 14 residues. CDR3 in amino acids: CASTGRGGTGELFF. The CDR3 region has the DNA TGTGCCAGCACGGGAAGGGGAGGTACCGGGGAGCTGTTTTTT.

This chain uses TRBV21-1 with TRBJ1-5. TRBV21-1 corresponds to a pseudogene. The CDR3 contains 16 residues. CDR3 protein: CASSFFRTPRNQPQHF. CDR3 sequence (DNA): TGTGCCAGCAGCTTCTTTCGGACGCCCAGAAATCAGCCCCAGCATTTT.

J is TRBJ1-1 and V is TRBV7-9; D perhaps matches TRBD1 (5 bases). Germline V gene sequence: CDR1 SEHNR, CDR2 FQNEAQ (reference sequence). The CDR3 runs 17 residues. V was shortened by 1 base and J by 3 bases, with 18 bases between the two germline ends. The CDR3 loop is CASSLGTTRVIHTEAFF. The CDR3 DNA reads as TGTGCCAGCAGCTTAGGGACAACCAGAGTGATTCACACTGAAGCTTTCTTT. The full variable domain, rest sourced from reference TRBV7-9 and TRBJ1-1, is DTGVSQNPRHKITKRGQNVTFRCDPISEHNRLYWYRQTLGQGPEFLTYFQNEAQLEKSRLLSDRFSAERPKGSFSTLEIQRTEQGDSAMYLCASSLGTTRVIHTEAFFGQGTRLTVV.

The chain recombines TRBV6-6 with TRBJ2-1; TRBD2 might be the D (5 bases). The germline CDR1 and CDR2 sequences are MNHNY and SVGAGI (reference sequence). The CDR3 is 15 amino acids. Trimming cost V 7 bases and J 6 bases, with 19 bases left between them. Here the CDR3 DNA reads TGTGCCAGCACTGTAGACTACCGCTATACCAATGAGCAGTTCTTC. This encodes CASTVDYRYTNEQFF.

The chain uses TRBV2 and TRBJ2-7; TRBD1 is a possible D gene (5 bases). V gave up 7 bases and J gave up 3 bases, with 10 bases separating them. CDR1 and CDR2 (germline): SNHLY, FYNNEI. CDR3 length: 12 residues. This CDR3 is CASTGQIYEQYF. As DNA, the CDR3 is TGTGCCAGCACAGGACAAATCTACGAGCAGTACTTC. The full variable domain, its missing parts supplied by reference TRBV2 and TRBJ2-7, is EPEVTQTPSHQVTQMGQEVILRCVPISNHLYFYWYRQILGQKVEFLVSFYNNEISEKSEIFDDQFSVERPDGSNFTLKIRSTKLEDSAMYFCASTGQIYEQYFGPGTRLTVT.

The chain employs TRBV7-3 and TRBJ1-1; no firm D call. V was pared by 5 bases and J by 3 bases, with 10 bases between. The CDR3 has 13 amino acids. Germline CDR1 is SGHTA and CDR2 is FQGTGA. The CDR3 nucleotides are TGTGCCAGCAGCCTTCGCGGCGACACTGAAGCTTTCTTT. Its protein is CASSLRGDTEAFF.

J is TRBJ2-4 and V is TRBV3-1 (or the pseudogene TRBV3-2); D is uncertain. V lost 4 bases and J 9 bases, leaving 13 bases between the germline ends. This CDR3 region has 13 residues. Looked up from germline, CDR1 is LGHDT and CDR2 is YNNKEL (reference sequence). The CDR3 here is CASSPGMGIIQYF. The CDR3 DNA is TGTGCCAGCAGCCCTGGAATGGGAATCATTCAGTACTTC.

V gene TRBV2 combines with J gene TRBJ2-1; D ambiguous. The CDR3 consists of 11 residues. Germline loops: CDR1 SNHLY, CDR2 FYNNEI. The V and J ends lost 4 bases and 10 bases respectively, with 8 bases between them. The CDR3 DNA sequence: TGTGCCAGCAGTGGAGAGTGGGAGCAGTTCTTC. This sequence encodes CASSGEWEQFF.

The chain carries TRBV11-2 and TRBJ2-1; the D gene is possibly TRBD2 (6 bases). The CDR3 has 15 residues. The germline V and J ends were trimmed by 1 base and 4 bases, with 11 bases remaining between them. The germline CDR1 and CDR2 sequences are SGHAT and FQNNGV. CDR3 loop: CASSLVSGIYNEQFF. The CDR3 region has the DNA TGTGCCAGCAGCTTAGTTAGCGGAATATACAATGAGCAGTTCTTC.

This clone came up a few times. This rearrangement joins TRBV24-1 to TRBJ1-5; 9 bases agree with TRBD1. Per the germline V gene, CDR1 is KGHDR and CDR2 is SFDVKD. The CDR3 has 15 residues. With 4 bases clipped from V and 5 bases from J, the junction kept 5 bases outside the gene matches. The CDR3 DNA reads TGTGCCACCAGTGACACGGGACAGGGTCATCAGCCCCAGCATTTT. It yields the protein CATSDTGQGHQPQHF.

This chain connects TRBV6-1 to TRBJ1-4; perhaps TRBD1 as D (5 bases). V lost 3 bases and J 4 bases, leaving 12 bases between the germline ends. The germline V gene encodes CDR1 MNHNS and CDR2 SASEGT. The CDR3 extends over 15 amino acids. CDR3: CASSDRASGNEKLFF. The CDR3 coding sequence is TGTGCCAGCAGTGACAGGGCTTCGGGTAATGAAAAACTGTTTTTT.

The rearrangement joins TRBV13 to TRBJ2-7; a weak D match, TRBD1 (6 bases). From germline, CDR1 is PRHDT and CDR2 FYEKMQ (reference sequence). The CDR3 runs 14 residues. Between the trimmed V and J ends, which lost 0 bases and 7 bases, there was a span of 13 bases. For the CDR3, the DNA is TGTGCCAGCAGCTTAGGCCTACAGGGTTGGGAGCAGTACTTC. This sequence encodes CASSLGLQGWEQYF.

A single count supports this clone. The chain uses TRBV5-1 and TRBJ2-2; tentatively, D is TRBD2 (6 bases). The germline gives CDR1 SGHRS, CDR2 YFSETQ. V dropped 3 bases and J dropped 6 bases, with 15 bases sitting between them. CDR3 length equals 15 residues. The CDR3 region is CASSWTPGVAGELFF. CDR3 coding DNA: TGCGCCAGCAGCTGGACCCCGGGGGTTGCCGGGGAGCTGTTTTTT.

This chain connects TRBV7-9 to TRBJ1-4, with D possibly matching TRBD1 (5 bases). CDR1 SEHNR and CDR2 FQNEAQ come from the germline V gene (reference sequence). The V gene lost 7 bases and the J gene lost 4 bases, with 16 bases spanning the gap. This CDR3 spans 15 amino acids. The CDR3 coding sequence is TGTGCCAGCACCGCGACGGGACGGATTAATGAAAAACTGTTTTTT. This codes for CASTATGRINEKLFF.

The chain employs TRBV24-1 and TRBJ2-1; tentative D call: TRBD1 (5 bases). Trimming left V 3 bases short and J 3 bases short, with 5 bases between. The CDR3 has 13 amino acids. CDR1 KGHDR and CDR2 SFDVKD come from the germline V gene. The CDR3 region has the DNA TGTGCCACCAGTGATGACAGCTACAATGAGCAGTTCTTC. This sequence encodes CATSDDSYNEQFF.

This clone is medium-sized (0.01 to 0.1%) within its sample. The same CDR3 can be traced to other DNA sequences in this sample. The chain carries TRBV14 and TRBJ2-3; D uncertain. This CDR3 is 11 amino acids long. Trimming removed 3 bases from V and 2 bases from J, with 0 bases in between. The germline gives CDR1 SGHDN, CDR2 FVKESK. The CDR3 loop reads CASSHTDTQYF. CDR3 nucleotide sequence: TGTGCCAGCAGCCACACAGATACGCAGTATTTT.

The V gene is TRBV27, the J gene TRBJ2-7; D is unclear. Germline CDR1 MNHEY, CDR2 SMNVEV (reference sequence). The CDR3 loop spans 14 amino acids. V dropped 2 bases and J dropped 0 bases, with 8 bases sitting between them. CDR3 in amino acids: CASSLDANSYEQYF. CDR3 coding DNA: TGTGCCAGCAGTTTAGACGCCAACTCCTACGAGCAGTACTTC.

This sequence joins TRBV7-9 and TRBJ2-5, with D possibly matching TRBD2 (6 bases). With 4 bases removed from V and 1 base from J, the gap between germline ends came to 10 bases. CDR1 SEHNR and CDR2 FQNEAQ come from the germline V gene (reference sequence). The CDR3 runs to 14 residues. The CDR3 sequence is CASSSTSSQETQYF. In DNA form, the CDR3 reads TGTGCCAGCAGCTCAACTAGCTCCCAAGAGACCCAGTACTTC.

In this sample, this clone turned up once. The gene calls are TRBV6-5 and TRBJ2-1; no clear D gene. This CDR3 region has 14 residues. V dropped 4 bases and J dropped 3 bases, with 10 bases sitting between them. Germline CDR1 and CDR2: MNHEY and SVGAGI. CDR3 in amino acids: CASSSDRYYNEQFF. Written as DNA, the CDR3 is TGTGCCAGCAGTTCGGATCGGTACTACAATGAGCAGTTCTTC.

This clone was counted between two and nine times. This chain connects TRBV2 to TRBJ2-7; D might be TRBD2 (5 bases). The V end lost 5 bases, the J end lost 5 bases, and 13 bases lay between the germline ends. This CDR3 is 13 amino acids long. Per the germline V gene, CDR1 is SNHLY and CDR2 is FYNNEI. For the CDR3, the DNA is TGTGCCAGCAGTTTGCTAGCAGTTGACGAGCAGTACTTC. Protein sequence: CASSLLAVDEQYF.

V usage is TRBV29-1 and J usage is TRBJ2-3; D gene uncertain. CDR3 length: 14 amino acids. Germline CDR1 and CDR2: SQVTM and ANQGSEA. Trimming removed 4 bases at V and 2 bases at J, with 13 bases between. CDR3 nucleotides: TGCAGCGTTGGGGTGGGATTATCCACAGATACGCAGTATTTT. It codes for CSVGVGLSTDTQYF.

J is TRBJ2-5 and V is TRBV5-1; D remains unclear. CDR3 length equals 16 residues. Between the trimmed V and J ends, which lost 4 bases and 2 bases, there was a span of 18 bases. The germline V gene has CDR1 SGHRS and CDR2 YFSETQ. The CDR3 is CASSVSPEAQQETQYF. CDR3 nucleotides: TGCGCCAGCAGCGTTTCCCCTGAGGCACAACAAGAGACCCAGTACTTC. Using reference TRBV5-1 and TRBJ2-5 for the parts outside the CDR3, the full variable domain is KAGVTQTPRYLIKTRGQQVTLSCSPISGHRSVSWYQQTPGQGLQFLFEYFSETQRNKGNFPGRFSGRQFSNSRSEMNVSTLELGDSALYLCASSVSPEAQQETQYFGPGTRLLVL.

The chain carries TRBV5-1 and TRBJ2-7; D is undetermined. Trimming left V 5 bases short and J 5 bases short, with 14 bases between. Per germline, CDR1 SGHRS and CDR2 YFSETQ. The CDR3 extends over 13 amino acids. The CDR3 DNA reads TGCGCCAGCAGATTCCGCGAAGTCGACGAGCAGTACTTC. This sequence encodes CASRFREVDEQYF.

The J gene is TRBJ2-7, the V gene TRBV25-1; D is ambiguous. Germline V gene data show CDR1 as MGHDK and CDR2 as SYGVNS. This CDR3 is 13 amino acids long. V dropped 1 base and J dropped 7 bases, with 11 bases sitting between them. This CDR3 is CASSELVIGEQYF. CDR3 coding DNA: TGTGCCAGCAGTGAATTAGTTATAGGGGAGCAGTACTTC.